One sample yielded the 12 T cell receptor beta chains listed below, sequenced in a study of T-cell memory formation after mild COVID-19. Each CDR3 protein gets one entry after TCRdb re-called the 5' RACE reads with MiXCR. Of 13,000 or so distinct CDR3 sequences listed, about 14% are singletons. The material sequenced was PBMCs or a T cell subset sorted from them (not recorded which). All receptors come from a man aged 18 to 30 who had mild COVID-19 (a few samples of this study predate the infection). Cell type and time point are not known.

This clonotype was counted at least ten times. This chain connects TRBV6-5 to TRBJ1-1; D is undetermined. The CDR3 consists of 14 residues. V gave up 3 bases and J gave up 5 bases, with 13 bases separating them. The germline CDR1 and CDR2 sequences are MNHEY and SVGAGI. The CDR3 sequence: CASSYEGMRTEAFF. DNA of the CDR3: TGTGCCAGCAGTTATGAGGGTATGAGGACTGAAGCTTTCTTT.

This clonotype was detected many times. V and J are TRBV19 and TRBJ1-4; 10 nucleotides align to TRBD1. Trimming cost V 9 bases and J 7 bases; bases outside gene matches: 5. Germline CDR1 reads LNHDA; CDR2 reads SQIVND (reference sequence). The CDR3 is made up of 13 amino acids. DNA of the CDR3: TGTGCCAGCACGACAGGGGGCTTTGAAAAACTGTTTTTT. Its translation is CASTTGGFEKLFF. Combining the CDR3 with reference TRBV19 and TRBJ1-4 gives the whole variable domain DGGITQSPKYLFRKEGQNVTLSCEQNLNHDAMYWYRQDPGQGLRLIYYSQIVNDFQKGDIAEGYSVSREKKESFPLTVTSAQKNPTAFYLCASTTGGFEKLFFGSGTQLSVL.

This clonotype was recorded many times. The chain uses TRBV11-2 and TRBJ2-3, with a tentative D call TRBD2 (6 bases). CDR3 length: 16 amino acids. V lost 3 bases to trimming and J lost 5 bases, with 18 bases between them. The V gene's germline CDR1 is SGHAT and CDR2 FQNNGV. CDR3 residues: CASSFPRPRGGDTQYF. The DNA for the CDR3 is TGTGCCAGCAGCTTCCCCCGTCCGCGGGGAGGAGATACGCAGTATTTT.

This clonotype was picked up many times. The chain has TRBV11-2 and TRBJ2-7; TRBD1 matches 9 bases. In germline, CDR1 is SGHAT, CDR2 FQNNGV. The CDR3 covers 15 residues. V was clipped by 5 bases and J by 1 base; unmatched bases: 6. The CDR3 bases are TGTGCCAGCAGCATTCCGGGACAGGGTTCCTACGAGCAGTACTTC. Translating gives CASSIPGQGSYEQYF.

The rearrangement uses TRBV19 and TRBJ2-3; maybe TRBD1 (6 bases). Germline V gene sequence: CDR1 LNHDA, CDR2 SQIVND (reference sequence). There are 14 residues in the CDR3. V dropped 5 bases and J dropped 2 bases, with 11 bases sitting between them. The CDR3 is CASSLDSFTDTQYF. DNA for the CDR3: TGTGCCAGTAGTTTGGACAGCTTCACAGATACGCAGTATTTT.

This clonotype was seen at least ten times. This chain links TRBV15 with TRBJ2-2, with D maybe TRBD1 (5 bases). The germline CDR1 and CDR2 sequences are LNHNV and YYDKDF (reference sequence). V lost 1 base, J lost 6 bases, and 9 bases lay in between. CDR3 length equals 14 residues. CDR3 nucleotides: TGTGCCACCAGCAGAGTCAGGGTGGCCGGGGAGCTGTTTTTT. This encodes CATSRVRVAGELFF.

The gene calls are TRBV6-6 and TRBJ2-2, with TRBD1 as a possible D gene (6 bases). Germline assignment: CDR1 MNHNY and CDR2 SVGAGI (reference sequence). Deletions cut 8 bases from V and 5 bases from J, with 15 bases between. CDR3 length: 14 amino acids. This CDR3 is CASSRTVVTGELFF. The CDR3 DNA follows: TGTGCCAGCTCCAGGACAGTTGTAACCGGGGAGCTGTTTTTT.

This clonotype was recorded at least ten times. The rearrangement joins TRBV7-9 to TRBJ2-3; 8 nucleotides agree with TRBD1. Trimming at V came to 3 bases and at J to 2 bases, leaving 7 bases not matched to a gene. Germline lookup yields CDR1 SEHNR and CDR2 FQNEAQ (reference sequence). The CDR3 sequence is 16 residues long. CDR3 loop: CASSLDRAYYTDTQYF. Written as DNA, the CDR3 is TGTGCCAGCAGCTTGGACAGGGCTTACTACACAGATACGCAGTATTTT.

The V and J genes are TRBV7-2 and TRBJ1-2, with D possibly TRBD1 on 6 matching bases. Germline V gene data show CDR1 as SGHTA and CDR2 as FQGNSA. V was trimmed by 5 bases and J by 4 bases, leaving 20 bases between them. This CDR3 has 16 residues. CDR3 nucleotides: TGTGCCAGCAGCCTACAGGGTCTCCAAACGGGCTATGGCTACACCTTC. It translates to CASSLQGLQTGYGYTF.

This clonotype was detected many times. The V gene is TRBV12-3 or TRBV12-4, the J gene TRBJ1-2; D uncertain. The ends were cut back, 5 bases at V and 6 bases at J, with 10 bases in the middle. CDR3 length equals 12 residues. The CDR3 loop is CASSPHVNGYTF. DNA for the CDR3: TGTGCCAGCAGTCCCCACGTGAATGGCTACACCTTC.

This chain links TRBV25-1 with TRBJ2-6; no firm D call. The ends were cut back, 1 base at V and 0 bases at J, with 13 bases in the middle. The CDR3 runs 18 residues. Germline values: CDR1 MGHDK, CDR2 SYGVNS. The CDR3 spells CASSELRTDDSGANVLTF. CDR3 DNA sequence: TGTGCCAGCAGTGAATTGAGGACGGATGACTCTGGGGCCAACGTCCTGACTTTC.

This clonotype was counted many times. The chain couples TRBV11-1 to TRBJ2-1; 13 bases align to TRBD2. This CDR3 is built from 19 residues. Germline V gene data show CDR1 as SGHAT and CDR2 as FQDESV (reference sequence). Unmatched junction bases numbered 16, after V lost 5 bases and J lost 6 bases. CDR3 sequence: CASSERTSGGAKNVNEQFF. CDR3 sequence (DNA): TGTGCCAGCAGCGAGAGGACTAGCGGGGGTGCAAAGAACGTCAATGAGCAGTTCTTC.